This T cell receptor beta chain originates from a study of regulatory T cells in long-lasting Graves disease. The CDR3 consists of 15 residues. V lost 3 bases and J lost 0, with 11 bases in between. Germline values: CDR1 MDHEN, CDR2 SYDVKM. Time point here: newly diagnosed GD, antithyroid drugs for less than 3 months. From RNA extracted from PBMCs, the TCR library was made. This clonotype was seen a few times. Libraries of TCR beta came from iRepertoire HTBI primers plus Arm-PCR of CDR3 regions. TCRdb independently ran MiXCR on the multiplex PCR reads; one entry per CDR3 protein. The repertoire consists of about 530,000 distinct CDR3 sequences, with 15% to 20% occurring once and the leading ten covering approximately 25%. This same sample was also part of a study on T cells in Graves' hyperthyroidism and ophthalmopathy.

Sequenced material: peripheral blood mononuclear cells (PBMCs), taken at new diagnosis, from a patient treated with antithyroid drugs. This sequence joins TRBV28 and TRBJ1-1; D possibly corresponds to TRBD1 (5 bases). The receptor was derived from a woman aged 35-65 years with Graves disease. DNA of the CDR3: TGTGCCAGCAGTTTTGGGGGAACGATGAACACTGAAGCTTTCTTT. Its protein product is CASSFGGTMNTEAFF.